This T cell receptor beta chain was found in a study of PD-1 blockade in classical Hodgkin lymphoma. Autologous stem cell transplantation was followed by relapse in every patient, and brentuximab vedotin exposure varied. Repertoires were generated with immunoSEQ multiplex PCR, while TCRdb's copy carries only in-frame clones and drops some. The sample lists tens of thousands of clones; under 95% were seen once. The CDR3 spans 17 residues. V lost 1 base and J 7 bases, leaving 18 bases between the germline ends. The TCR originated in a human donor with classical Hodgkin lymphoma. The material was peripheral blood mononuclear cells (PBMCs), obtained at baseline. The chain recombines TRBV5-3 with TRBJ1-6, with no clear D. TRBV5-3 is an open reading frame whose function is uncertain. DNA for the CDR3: TGTGCCAGAAGCTTGTTGGTCCCGTTATGCTGGAATTCACCCCTCCACTTT. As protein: CARSLLVPLCWNSPLHF.